One sample yielded the 32 T cell receptor beta chains listed below, sequenced in a study of Ad26.COV2.S vaccination and SARS-CoV-2 variants (dated by TCRdb to the early 2020s). The treatment or condition label for this specimen denotes: roughly 20 received Ad26.COV2.S at low or high dose, single or two shots; 5 received placebo; per-sample allocation not given. Repertoires of vaccine and placebo recipients were sequenced from samples taken on day 63 after the first injection. The method was the immunoSEQ multiplex PCR assay. TCRdb took this table from immuneACCESS and kept in-frame rearrangements with V and J called. Such tables lack part of the clones; where checked against another copy, unresolved V genes explain under half of the gap, and the rest is unexplained. In all, the sample holds 500,000 or so clones, and roughly 87% of those were seen once. The ten most abundant clones make up roughly 2.5% of the sample.

Sample: peripheral blood, taken in a trial of Ad26.COV2.S vaccine versus placebo. These receptors were collected from a person aged 18 to 65 who received the Ad26.COV2.S COVID-19 vaccine or a placebo.

This chain connects TRBV7-2 to TRBJ2-2; 8 bases match TRBD1. The ends lost 2 bases at V and 13 bases at J; junction bases unmatched: 12. CDR1 and CDR2 from the germline V gene are SGHTA and FQGNSA. The CDR3 sequence is 15 residues long. Here the CDR3 reads CASSLSGGRHRGLFF. The CDR3 DNA follows: TGTGCCAGCAGCTTATCAGGGGGCCGGCACCGGGGGCTGTTTTTT.

This chain connects TRBV7-2 to TRBJ2-1; tentative D call: TRBD2 (5 bases). The CDR3 is 14 amino acids. The germline V and J ends were trimmed by 3 bases and 6 bases, with 12 bases remaining between them. Germline-derived CDR1 and CDR2 are SGHTA and FQGNSA. In nucleotides, the CDR3 is TGTGCCAGCAGCTTTTCTCTAGCTGGCAATGAGCAGTTCTTC. Amino acids: CASSFSLAGNEQFF.

The CDR3 bases are TGTGCCAGCAGCCCCATGCCTACCTCCTACAATGAGCAGTTCTTC. This encodes CASSPMPTSYNEQFF. The chain is built from TRBV7-2 and TRBJ2-1; D remains ambiguous. The length of the CDR3 is 15 residues. Germline V gene data show CDR1 as SGHTA and CDR2 as FQGNSA. The V end was cut by 5 bases, the J end by 0 bases, with 11 bases between.

This chain connects TRBV7-2 to TRBJ2-7; TRBD2 agrees at 13 bases. The ends lost 4 bases at V and 3 bases at J; junction bases unmatched: 3. CDR1 and CDR2 (germline): SGHTA, FQGNSA. This CDR3 spans 15 amino acids. CDR3 protein: CASSWTSGGYYEQYF. CDR3 in DNA: TGTGCCAGCAGCTGGACTAGCGGGGGATACTACGAGCAGTACTTC.

This clone occurred once. This sequence joins TRBV3-1 (or the pseudogene TRBV3-2) and TRBJ2-1; 7 nucleotides align to TRBD1. V lost 2 bases and J lost 10; bases outside the gene matches: 8. The CDR3 runs 14 residues. Germline V gene data show CDR1 as LGHDT and CDR2 as YNNKEL (reference sequence). DNA of the CDR3: TGTGCCAGCAGCCAATTTGAGGGGGCAGACGAGCAGTTCTTC. Encoded protein: CASSQFEGADEQFF.

The chain carries TRBV13 and TRBJ1-4, with D unresolved. Trimming took off 5 bases at V and 7 bases at J, with 17 bases between the two ends. Germline assignment: CDR1 PRHDT and CDR2 FYEKMQ (reference sequence). There are 15 residues in the CDR3. CDR3 residues: CASSQTRRRGEKLFF. As DNA, the CDR3 is TGTGCCAGCAGCCAAACCCGCAGGCGGGGTGAAAAACTGTTTTTT.

The V gene is TRBV7-6, the J gene TRBJ2-1; 9 bases align to TRBD2. This CDR3 has 16 residues. With 1 base clipped from V and 8 bases from J, the junction kept 9 bases outside the gene matches. CDR1 is SGHVS, CDR2 FNYEAQ, per germline. The CDR3 coding sequence is TGTGCCAGCAGCTTAGTCGGGCGGGGGGGCTTCCATGAGCAGTTCTTC. Its protein is CASSLVGRGGFHEQFF.

The V gene is TRBV2, the J gene TRBJ1-5; D remains ambiguous. CDR1 SNHLY and CDR2 FYNNEI come from the germline V gene. V was cut by 2 bases and J by 2 bases, with 10 bases left in between. This CDR3 is 15 amino acids long. CDR3 DNA sequence: TGTGCCAGCAGTGAAATGGGGTCGGGCAATCAGCCCCAGCATTTT. Its protein product is CASSEMGSGNQPQHF.

The chain uses TRBV2 and TRBJ2-1; 9 nucleotides match TRBD2. The CDR3 sequence is 15 residues long. Germline values: CDR1 SNHLY, CDR2 FYNNEI. V lost 3 bases to trimming and J lost 9 bases; unmatched junction nucleotides: 9. As DNA, the CDR3 is TGTGCCAGCAGTGAGCTGGGACTAGCTTTATCTGAGCAGTTCTTC. Its translation is CASSELGLALSEQFF.

As regards this clone: The sample carries other DNA sequences with the same CDR3. The rearrangement links TRBV30 to TRBJ2-3; 7 bases are a match to TRBD2. CDR3 length: 13 residues. The ends lost 0 bases at V and 6 bases at J; junction bases unmatched: 3. CDR1 is GTSNPN and CDR2 is SVGIG in the germline V gene (reference sequence). The CDR3: CAWSVGGADTQYF. Here the CDR3 DNA reads TGTGCCTGGAGTGTGGGAGGGGCGGATACGCAGTATTTT. Based on the CDR3 plus reference TRBV30 and TRBJ2-3, the full variable domain is SQTIHQWPATLVQPVGSPLSLECTVEGTSNPNLYWYRQAAGRGLQLLFYSVGIGQISSEVPQNLSASRPQDRQFILSSKKLLLSDSGFYLCAWSVGGADTQYFGPGTRLTVL.

The chain has TRBV18 and TRBJ2-5, with D unresolved. V was clipped by 6 bases and J by 1 base, with 9 bases between them. Looked up from germline, CDR1 is KGHSH and CDR2 is LQKENI. CDR3 length: 13 amino acids. CDR3 residues: CASSQSFQETQYF. In DNA, the CDR3 is TGTGCCAGCTCGCAGAGCTTCCAAGAGACCCAGTACTTC.

The rearrangement joins TRBV18 to TRBJ2-5; D unclear. The CDR3 sequence is 13 residues long. Germline V gene data show CDR1 as KGHSH and CDR2 as LQKENI. The ends were cut back, 6 bases at V and 4 bases at J, with 12 bases in the middle. The CDR3 loop reads CASSIYLGETQYF. As DNA, the CDR3 is TGTGCCAGCTCGATCTACCTAGGAGAGACCCAGTACTTC. Complete variable domain (other parts from reference TRBV18 and TRBJ2-5): NAGVMQNPRHLVRRRGQEARLRCSPMKGHSHVYWYRQLPEEGLKFMVYLQKENIIDESGMPKERFSAEFPKEGPSILRIQQVVRGDSAAYFCASSIYLGETQYFGPGTRLLVL.

V is TRBV7-9 and J is TRBJ2-1, with D perhaps TRBD2 (5 bases). The V end was cut by 1 base, the J end by 5 bases, with 12 bases between. The CDR3 extends over 15 amino acids. Germline CDR1 is SEHNR and CDR2 is FQNEAQ (reference sequence). The CDR3 sequence: CASSLGGIGDNEQFF. The CDR3 DNA reads TGTGCCAGCAGCTTAGGAGGGATTGGGGACAATGAGCAGTTCTTC.

Worth noting for this clone: The sample carries other DNA sequences with the same CDR3. The chain couples TRBV9 to TRBJ2-3; D remains unclear. CDR3 length: 13 residues. The germline V gene encodes CDR1 SGDLS and CDR2 YYNGEE. V gave up 4 bases and J gave up 0 bases, with 6 bases separating them. CDR3 amino acids: CASSPTSTDTQYF. In DNA, the CDR3 is TGTGCCAGCAGCCCGACTAGCACAGATACGCAGTATTTT.

J is TRBJ2-5 and V is TRBV28, with 7 bases identical to TRBD2. Germline CDR1 is MDHEN and CDR2 is SYDVKM. After removal of 5 bases from V and 2 bases from J, the junction contained 11 bases not matched to a gene. This CDR3 is 16 amino acids long. CDR3: CASSSRWEGWQETQYF. CDR3 coding DNA: TGTGCCAGCAGTAGCCGCTGGGAGGGTTGGCAAGAGACCCAGTACTTC.

The J gene is TRBJ1-2, the V gene TRBV24-1; unclear D gene. Germline V gene data show CDR1 as KGHDR and CDR2 as SFDVKD. Between the trimmed V and J ends, which lost 6 bases and 5 bases, there was a span of 9 bases. This CDR3 comprises 12 residues. The DNA of the CDR3 is TGTGCCACCAGTTTAGCGGGGTATGGCTACACCTTC. This sequence encodes CATSLAGYGYTF.

In the case of this clone: At the DNA level, this CDR3 is encoded by other sequences in the same sample as well. The genes are TRBV18 and TRBJ1-1, with a weak D call TRBD1 (5 bases). V shed 3 bases and J shed 3 bases, with 8 bases lying between them. Germline CDR1 and CDR2: KGHSH and LQKENI. CDR3 length: 13 residues. The CDR3 bases are TGTGCCAGCTCACCCGGGGCTGACACTGAAGCTTTCTTT. Translation gives CASSPGADTEAFF.

This clone turned up a few times. The chain couples TRBV3-1 (or the pseudogene TRBV3-2) to TRBJ1-6; possibly TRBD1 for D (6 bases). In germline, CDR1 is LGHDT, CDR2 YNNKEL (reference sequence). The CDR3 contains 15 residues. The ends were cut back, 4 bases at V and 7 bases at J, with 14 bases in the middle. CDR3 in DNA: TGTGCCAGCAGCCGGACAGCTTGGGCCAATTCACCCCTCCACTTT. Residues: CASSRTAWANSPLHF.

On this clone: The junction departs from germline at one end; a sequencing error may be responsible. The chain links TRBV5-6 to TRBJ2-3; a possible D gene is TRBD1 (5 bases). The CDR3 contains 14 residues. Germline lookup yields CDR1 SGHDT and CDR2 YYEEEE. Written as DNA, the CDR3 is TGTGCCAGCAGTTTGGACATAAGCACAGATACGCAGTATTTT. As protein: CASSLDISTDTQYF.

J is TRBJ2-5 and V is TRBV7-2; 15 nucleotides match TRBD2. This CDR3 comprises 17 residues. V gave up 5 bases and J gave up 2 bases; unmatched junction bases: 6. Germline V gives CDR1 SGHTA, CDR2 FQGNSA. CDR3: CASSTGLAGGVQETQYF. The CDR3 DNA reads TGTGCCAGCAGCACGGGACTAGCGGGAGGCGTTCAAGAGACCCAGTACTTC.

The CDR3 loop is CASSPQGQNYGYTF. The CDR3 nucleotides are TGTGCCAGCTCACCCCAAGGACAGAACTATGGCTACACCTTC. The gene calls are TRBV18 and TRBJ1-2; the D gene is possibly TRBD1 (6 bases). V was cut by 3 bases and J by 2 bases, with 10 bases left in between. Germline V lookup: CDR1 KGHSH, CDR2 LQKENI. The CDR3 runs to 14 residues.

The J gene is TRBJ1-4, the V gene TRBV4-2; D call uncertain. V gave up 0 bases and J gave up 8 bases, with 19 bases separating them. The CDR3 has 17 amino acids. The V gene's germline CDR1 is LGHNA and CDR2 YNFKEQ. The CDR3 sequence is CASSQERHLLGGEKLFF. For the CDR3, the DNA is TGTGCCAGCAGCCAAGAACGACACCTCCTCGGTGGGGAAAAACTGTTTTTT.

The J gene is TRBJ1-2, the V gene TRBV19; D might be TRBD1 (6 bases). Looked up from germline, CDR1 is LNHDA and CDR2 is SQIVND (reference sequence). CDR3 length: 14 residues. Deletions cut 4 bases from V and 6 bases from J, with 15 bases between. CDR3 sequence: CASSTSRGVDGYTF. Written as DNA, the CDR3 is TGTGCCAGTAGTACATCCAGGGGAGTTGATGGCTACACCTTC. The full variable domain, rest sourced from reference TRBV19 and TRBJ1-2, is DGGITQSPKYLFRKEGQNVTLSCEQNLNHDAMYWYRQDPGQGLRLIYYSQIVNDFQKGDIAEGYSVSREKKESFPLTVTSAQKNPTAFYLCASSTSRGVDGYTFGSGTRLTVV.

The chain combines TRBV4-1 with TRBJ1-2; 7 bases fit TRBD1. The CDR3 is 16 amino acids. In germline, CDR1 is MGHRA, CDR2 YSYEKL. V dropped 4 bases and J dropped 0; count of bases not matched to a gene: 8. The CDR3 region has the DNA TGCGCCAGCAGCCGAACAGGGGCAACTACTAACTATGGCTACACCTTC. As protein: CASSRTGATTNYGYTF.

The chain carries TRBV7-2 and TRBJ2-7; 7 nucleotides line up with TRBD1. Trimming removed 5 bases from V and 1 base from J; junction bases left unmatched: 5. The CDR3 sequence is 14 residues long. Germline V gene lookup returns CDR1 SGHTA and CDR2 FQGNSA. The CDR3 DNA reads as TGTGCCAGCAGCCCCGACAGGGATTCCTACGAGCAGTACTTC. Its protein is CASSPDRDSYEQYF.

The gene calls are TRBV9 and TRBJ2-1; 9 bases map to TRBD2. The CDR3 loop spans 15 amino acids. The V gene end was trimmed by 0 bases and the J gene end by 3 bases; junction bases not matched to a gene: 1. Looked up from germline, CDR1 is SGDLS and CDR2 is YYNGEE. The CDR3 DNA follows: TGTGCCAGCAGCGTAGGGACTAGCGTCTACAATGAGCAGTTCTTC. Its protein product is CASSVGTSVYNEQFF.

The V call is TRBV3-1 (or the pseudogene TRBV3-2), the J call TRBJ1-2, with D tentatively TRBD1 (5 bases). Germline values: CDR1 LGHDT, CDR2 YNNKEL (reference sequence). The V gene lost 4 bases and the J gene lost 8 bases, with 17 bases spanning the gap. CDR3 length: 14 residues. CDR3 loop: CASSPAYSQEGYTF. The CDR3 nucleotides are TGTGCCAGCAGCCCCGCCTATTCACAGGAAGGCTACACCTTC.

The V and J genes are TRBV11-3 and TRBJ1-1; 7 bases fit TRBD1. J gave up 11 bases and V 0 bases, and 9 bases lay outside the gene matches. The length of the CDR3 is 14 residues. Germline V gene data show CDR1 as SGHNT and CDR2 as YENEEA. CDR3 amino acids: CASSLDAEGADAFF. CDR3 sequence (DNA): TGTGCCAGCAGCTTAGACGCGGAGGGGGCGGATGCTTTCTTT. Using reference TRBV11-3 and TRBJ1-1 for the parts outside the CDR3, the full variable domain is EAGVVQSPRYKIIEKKQPVAFWCNPISGHNTLYWYLQNLGQGPELLIRYENEEAVDDSQLPKDRFSAERLKGVDSTLKIQPAELGDSAVYLCASSLDAEGADAFFGQGTRLTVV.

For the CDR3, the DNA is TGTGCCAGCAGCCAACACTCGCAATATGGCTACACCTTC. Its translation is CASSQHSQYGYTF. The chain joins TRBV4-2 to TRBJ1-2; D is unclear. Per germline, CDR1 LGHNA and CDR2 YNFKEQ. Trimming removed 2 bases from V and 5 bases from J, with 9 bases in between. There are 13 residues in the CDR3.

The chain employs TRBV5-8 and TRBJ1-3; TRBD1 might be the D (5 bases). The CDR3 spans 14 residues. Germline lookup yields CDR1 SGHTS and CDR2 YDEGEE. V was shortened by 0 bases and J by 4 bases, with 8 bases between the two germline ends. CDR3: CASSLEGYGNTIYF. The CDR3 DNA reads TGTGCCAGCAGCTTGGAGGGGTACGGAAACACCATATATTTT.

The chain is built from TRBV7-2 and TRBJ1-1; D is undetermined. Trimming left V 2 bases short and J 6 bases short, with 4 bases between. Germline V gene data show CDR1 as SGHTA and CDR2 as FQGNSA. The CDR3 is made up of 11 amino acids. In DNA form, the CDR3 reads TGTGCCAGCAGCTTACGAGCTGAAGCTTTCTTT. Amino acid sequence: CASSLRAEAFF. Full variable domain (remainder filled in from reference TRBV7-2 and TRBJ1-1): GAGVSQSPSNKVTEKGKDVELRCDPISGHTALYWYRQSLGQGLEFLIYFQGNSAPDKSGLPSDRFSAERTGGSVSTLTIQRTQQEDSAVYLCASSLRAEAFFGQGTRLTVV.

This sequence joins TRBV7-8 and TRBJ1-2; D possibly corresponds to TRBD1 (6 bases). The ends were cut back, 4 bases at V and 4 bases at J, with 16 bases in the middle. The V gene's germline CDR1 is SGHVS and CDR2 FQNEAQ. The CDR3 runs 15 residues. In DNA, the CDR3 is TGTGCCAGCAGCTCAGGGGCAGGGCTTATCTATGGCTACACCTTC. Translated, it gives CASSSGAGLIYGYTF. The full variable domain, in which reference TRBV7-8 and TRBJ1-2 provide the parts outside the CDR3, is GAGVSQSPRYKVAKRGQDVALRCDPISGHVSLFWYQQALGQGPEFLTYFQNEAQLDKSGLPSDRFFAERPEGSVSTLKIQRTQQEDSAVYLCASSSGAGLIYGYTFGSGTRLTVV.